The entry below describes one T cell receptor (beta chain). This CDR3 has 16 amino acids. Germline V CDR1 and CDR2: SEHNR, FQNEAQ (reference sequence). The junction had 8 bases not matched to a gene; V was cut back by 5 bases and J by 7 bases. The data were produced by immunoSEQ multiplex PCR, yet TCRdb's version contains in-frame clones alone and is incomplete. The table shows roughly 200,000 clones, with about 83% occurring only once. The data belong to a study of blood T cell repertoires in COVID-19. The TCR was taken from a man between 40 and 49 years old with active or convalescent COVID-19. The sequenced material came from peripheral blood. The rearrangement joins TRBV7-9 to TRBJ2-2, with TRBD1 matching over 12 bases. CDR3 sequence reads: CASSPGTGGWSGELFF. CDR3 bases: TGTGCCAGCAGCCCCGGGACAGGGGGCTGGAGCGGGGAGCTGTTTTTT. Together with reference TRBV7-9 and TRBJ2-2, the CDR3 gives the full variable domain: DTGVSQNPRHKITKRGQNVTFRCDPISEHNRLYWYRQTLGQGPEFLTYFQNEAQLEKSRLLSDRFSAERPKGSFSTLEIQRTEQGDSAMYLCASSPGTGGWSGELFFGEGSRLTVL.